This T cell receptor beta chain is drawn from a study of T cells in Graves' hyperthyroidism and ophthalmopathy. Findings of the study overall: Among thyroid clonotypes expanded above 0.001, most also appeared in blood.

Exclusions: uncontrolled infection, other autoimmune disease, pregnancy, lactation. The source of the PBMCs was more than 9.5 ml of fresh peripheral blood. The CDR3 regions of TCR beta were amplified from RNA transcripts. Primed by the HTBI set, a first-round RT-PCR was run on the TCR CDR3. TCRdb re-called the multiplex PCR reads with MiXCR, one entry per CDR3 protein. The sample shows around 520,000 distinct CDR3 sequences, 14% of them seen only once. CDR3 length: 13 residues. In germline, CDR1 is SGHRS, CDR2 YFSETQ. The V end was cut by 5 bases, the J end by 3 bases, with 11 bases between. For this clonotype: Antigen specificity is unknown.

Sequencing input: blood. This TCR was recovered from a woman aged 40-49 years with Graves' hyperthyroidism. The genes are TRBV5-1 and TRBJ1-2; possible D gene TRBD1, 6 bases. As DNA, the CDR3 is TGCGCCAGCAGTGAACAGGGTGACTATGGCTACACCTTC. Translated, it gives CASSEQGDYGYTF.